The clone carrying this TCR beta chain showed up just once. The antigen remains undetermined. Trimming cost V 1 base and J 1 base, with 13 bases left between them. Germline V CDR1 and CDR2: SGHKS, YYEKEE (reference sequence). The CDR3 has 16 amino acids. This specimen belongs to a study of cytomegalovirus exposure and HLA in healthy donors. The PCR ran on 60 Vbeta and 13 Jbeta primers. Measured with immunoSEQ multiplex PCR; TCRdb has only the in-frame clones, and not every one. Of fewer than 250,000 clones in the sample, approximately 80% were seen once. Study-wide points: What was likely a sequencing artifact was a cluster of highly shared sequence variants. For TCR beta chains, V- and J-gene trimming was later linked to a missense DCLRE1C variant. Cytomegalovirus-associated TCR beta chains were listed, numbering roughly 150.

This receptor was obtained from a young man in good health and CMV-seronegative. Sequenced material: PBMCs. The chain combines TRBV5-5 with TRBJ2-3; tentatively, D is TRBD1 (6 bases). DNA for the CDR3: TGTGCCAGCAGCTTGTTGGTGGGGGCCGGCACAGATACGCAGTATTTT. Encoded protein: CASSLLVGAGTDTQYF. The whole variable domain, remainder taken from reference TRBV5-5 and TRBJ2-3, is DAGVTQSPTHLIKTRGQQVTLRCSPISGHKSVSWYQQVLGQGPQFIFQYYEKEERGRGNFPDRFSARQFPNYSSELNVNALLLGDSALYLCASSLLVGAGTDTQYFGPGTRLTVL.